These 10 T cell receptor beta chains were sequenced from one sample in a study of CXCR3-negative and CXCR3-positive naive CD8 T cells. Libraries of TRB cDNA were made by 5' RACE and carried UMIs. TCRdb reprocessed the 5' RACE reads and keeps a single row for each CDR3 protein, giving no DNA. Found here are some 130,000 distinct CDR3 sequences; the top ten clones hold approximately 0.29%. Sequencing used naive CXCR3- CD8+ T cells from blood. The subset denotes: CD45RO-CCR7+CD27+CD95- naive CD8+ T cells lacking CXCR3 (TNR3-). The receptors shown here come from a human donor in good health. Some clones in this sample may be carry-over from other donors' samples.

The chain carries TRBV3-1 and TRBJ2-7; TCRdb lists TRBD2, though no DNA is available to test this call. The germline V gene has CDR1 LGHDT and CDR2 YNNKEL (reference sequence). The CDR3 has 13 residues. The CDR3 loop reads CASSPGLDYEQYF.

The chain joins TRBV15 to TRBJ2-2; as DNA is missing, the TRBD1 call by TCRdb cannot be tested. Germline CDR1 is LNHNV and CDR2 is YYDKDF (reference sequence). This CDR3 comprises 16 residues. The CDR3 loop is CATSARQGANTGKLFF.

The chain couples TRBV6-2 or TRBV6-3 to TRBJ2-7. The germline V gene has CDR1 MNHEY and CDR2 SVGEGT. The CDR3 sequence is 16 residues long. The CDR3 reads CASSTHLTEISYEQYF.

The chain uses TRBV19 and TRBJ2-1. Germline CDR1 LNHDA, CDR2 SQIVND (reference sequence). The CDR3 sequence is 14 residues long. The CDR3 spells CASSIPTHVDEQFF.

The chain employs TRBV6-5 and TRBJ2-1. From germline, CDR1 is MNHEY and CDR2 SVGAGI. This CDR3 region has 16 residues. This CDR3 is CASSPEGSSSYNEQFF.

The CDR3 loop is CASSLLRDSLSPLHF. The chain combines TRBV28 with TRBJ1-6; TCRdb returns TRBD1, unconfirmable since there is no DNA. CDR3 length: 15 residues. Germline assignment: CDR1 MDHEN and CDR2 SYDVKM.

V and J are TRBV12-3 or TRBV12-4 and TRBJ2-3; TCRdb picks TRBD1, but there is no DNA to check that call. The CDR3 loop spans 12 amino acids. The CDR3 spells CASTPGSDTQYF.

This chain connects TRBV9 to TRBJ2-1; TCRdb's D call of TRBD1 is untestable without DNA. This CDR3 has 17 residues. Germline V lookup: CDR1 SGDLS, CDR2 YYNGEE. Here the CDR3 reads CASSVHLGTGSADEQFF.

V gene TRBV5-5 combines with J gene TRBJ2-2; TCRdb picks TRBD1, but there is no DNA to check that call. The CDR3 sequence is 16 residues long. In germline, CDR1 is SGHKS, CDR2 YYEKEE (reference sequence). CDR3: CASSLVRGPNTGELFF.

The chain recombines TRBV4-3 with TRBJ1-5. This CDR3 comprises 14 residues. CDR1 and CDR2 (germline): LGHNA, YSLEER. CDR3 amino acids: CASSQDLGNQPQHF.